A single T cell receptor (beta chain) is shown here with its context. What it recognizes is unknown. Clones were sequenced by immunoSEQ multiplex PCR, and TCRdb holds only the in-frame ones, with some missing. This table holds about 22,000 clones, 80% found once. These data come from a study of radiation and T cells in renal cell carcinoma. From germline, CDR1 is SGHNT and CDR2 YYREEE (reference sequence). There are 17 residues in the CDR3. Study results and caveats: Without pretreatment biopsies, baseline tumor clonotype presence was undetermined.

Time point described: baseline pretreatment blood. Documented treatment: 15 Gy SBRT to primary tumor, nephrectomy 4 weeks later. This renal cell carcinoma was of the clear cell type. This sample comprised blood, obtained from a patient whose treatment included radiotherapy and nephrectomy. The origin of this receptor is a man between 60 and 75 years old with renal cell carcinoma. The rearrangement uses TRBV5-4 and TRBJ2-5, with D possibly being TRBD1 (7 bases). Gene TRBJ2-7 matches the end of the DNA better, so the J call may be wrong. The CDR3 here is CASSLRRGLSGSYEQYF. CDR3 bases: TGTGCCAGCAGCCTGAGGAGGGGGCTTAGCGGTTCCTACGAGCAGTACTTC.